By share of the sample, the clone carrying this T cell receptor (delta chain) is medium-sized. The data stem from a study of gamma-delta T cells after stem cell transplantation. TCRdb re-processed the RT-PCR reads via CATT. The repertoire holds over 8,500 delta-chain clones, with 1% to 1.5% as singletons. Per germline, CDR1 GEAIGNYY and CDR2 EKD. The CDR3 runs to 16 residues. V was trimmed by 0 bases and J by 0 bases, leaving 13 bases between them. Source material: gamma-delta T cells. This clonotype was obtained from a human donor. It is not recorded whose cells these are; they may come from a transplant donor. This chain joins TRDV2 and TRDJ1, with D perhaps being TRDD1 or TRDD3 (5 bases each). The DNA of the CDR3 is TGTGCCTGTGACACCCTAAATACGGGGTACACCGATAAACTCATCTTT. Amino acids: CACDTLNTGYTDKLIF.